Shown below are 16 T cell receptor beta chains from a single sample sequenced in a study of blood T cell repertoires in COVID-19. Here immunoSEQ multiplex PCR was the method, and the copy in TCRdb shows in-frame clones only, minus some. The table lists some 110,000 clones, under 80% of them singletons. Sequencing input: peripheral blood. The receptors shown here come from a man aged 45-60 years with acute or convalescent COVID-19.

A single count supports this clone. The V and J genes are TRBV4-1 and TRBJ1-1; tentatively, D is TRBD1 (5 bases). CDR3 length equals 11 residues. The germline V gene has CDR1 MGHRA and CDR2 YSYEKL. Trimming took off 9 bases at V and 11 bases at J, with 16 bases between the two ends. The CDR3 region is CASGEGWEAFF. CDR3 DNA: TGCGCCAGTGGGGAGGGGTGGGAGGCTTTCTTT.

The chain joins TRBV5-6 to TRBJ2-7; 7 nucleotides agree with TRBD2. The germline V gene encodes CDR1 SGHDT and CDR2 YYEEEE. This CDR3 has 15 residues. After removal of 3 bases from V and 7 bases from J, the junction contained 13 bases not matched to a gene. The CDR3 nucleotides read TGTGCCAGCAGCTCGGGGTGGCGGGAGCCGGAAGAGCAGTACTTC. Translated: CASSSGWREPEEQYF.

The rearrangement joins TRBV14 to TRBJ1-1, with D possibly matching TRBD1 (5 bases). Germline V gene sequence: CDR1 SGHDN, CDR2 FVKESK. V lost 6 bases, J lost 0 bases, and 26 bases lay in between. The CDR3 extends over 19 amino acids. CDR3 in amino acids: CASRKDRAPGPWMNTEAFF. CDR3 DNA sequence: TGTGCCAGCAGGAAGGACCGGGCCCCAGGGCCCTGGATGAACACTGAAGCTTTCTTT.

The chain couples TRBV3-1 (or the pseudogene TRBV3-2) to TRBJ2-1; no firm D call. The germline V and J ends were trimmed by 5 bases and 5 bases, with 13 bases remaining between them. The CDR3 totals 14 residues. Germline CDR1 is LGHDT and CDR2 is YNNKEL (reference sequence). The CDR3 protein is CASSIGLTNNEQFF. CDR3 bases: TGTGCCAGCAGCATCGGCTTGACAAACAATGAGCAGTTCTTC.

The genes are TRBV7-9 and TRBJ1-6; TRBD1 agrees at 11 bases. Germline V gives CDR1 SEHNR, CDR2 FQNEAQ (reference sequence). This CDR3 is 16 amino acids long. V dropped 6 bases and J dropped 7; count of bases not matched to a gene: 8. CDR3 nucleotide sequence: TGTGCCAGCAGAACCCCCGGGACAGGGGGGAATTCACCCCTCCACTTT. The encoded protein is CASRTPGTGGNSPLHF.

This clone was counted a single time. This sequence joins TRBV6-6 and TRBJ2-1, with 11 bases lining up with TRBD2. This CDR3 has 16 amino acids. The V segment lost 2 bases and the J segment 5 bases; nucleotides outside the gene matches: 5. The germline V gene has CDR1 MNHNY and CDR2 SVGAGI (reference sequence). In DNA form, the CDR3 reads TGTGCCAGCAGTTACGGGGGACTAGCGGTCCACAATGAGCAGTTCTTC. It codes for CASSYGGLAVHNEQFF.

The rearrangement uses TRBV30 and TRBJ1-6; 7 positions match TRBD1. The length of the CDR3 is 14 residues. J gave up 9 bases and V 6 bases, and 11 bases lay outside the gene matches. CDR1 GTSNPN and CDR2 SVGIG come from the germline V gene (reference sequence). The CDR3 DNA follows: TGTGCCTGCCTAGGGGGCCATTCGATTTCACCCCTCCACTTT. It codes for CACLGGHSISPLHF.

V is TRBV28 and J is TRBJ2-2; no reliable D call. The CDR3 spans 15 residues. With 3 bases removed from V and 3 bases from J, the gap between germline ends came to 11 bases. The V gene's germline CDR1 is MDHEN and CDR2 SYDVKM. CDR3 sequence: CASSLALGDTGELFF. The CDR3 region has the DNA TGTGCCAGCAGTTTGGCGCTAGGTGACACCGGGGAGCTGTTTTTT.

On this clone: This same CDR3 is encoded by further DNA sequences in the sample. The CDR3 here is CASSQPGQETQYF. Here the CDR3 DNA reads TGTGCCAGCAGCCAACCGGGCCAAGAGACCCAGTACTTC. The chain combines TRBV3-1 (or the pseudogene TRBV3-2) with TRBJ2-5; D is unresolved. Germline-derived CDR1 and CDR2 are LGHDT and YNNKEL (reference sequence). The CDR3 covers 13 residues. The V and J ends lost 2 bases and 1 base respectively, with 5 bases between them.

V and J are TRBV2 and TRBJ1-6; 7 bases align to TRBD1. V was clipped by 6 bases and J by 10 bases; unmatched bases: 6. CDR3 length equals 13 residues. Germline assignment: CDR1 SNHLY and CDR2 FYNNEI. CDR3 DNA sequence: TGTGCCAGCAGCCAGACAGGGCCCTCACCCCTCCACTTT. It specifies CASSQTGPSPLHF.

The rearrangement uses TRBV7-9 and TRBJ1-2; D uncertain. This CDR3 spans 14 amino acids. V was trimmed by 3 bases and J by 0 bases, leaving 8 bases between them. Germline V gives CDR1 SEHNR, CDR2 FQNEAQ (reference sequence). CDR3 amino acids: CASSLAVPNYGYTF. CDR3 bases: TGTGCCAGCAGCTTGGCAGTCCCTAACTATGGCTACACCTTC.

The J gene is TRBJ2-3, the V gene TRBV29-1; D not resolved. Between the trimmed V and J ends, which lost 7 bases and 5 bases, there was a span of 10 bases. Germline CDR1 SQVTM, CDR2 ANQGSEA. The CDR3 sequence is 11 residues long. CDR3: CSALLLDTQYF. In DNA, the CDR3 is TGCAGCGCGCTCCTCTTAGATACGCAGTATTTT.

The chain uses TRBV9 and TRBJ1-1; the D is unclear. Germline CDR1 SGDLS, CDR2 YYNGEE. The ends were cut back, 4 bases at V and 3 bases at J, with 10 bases in the middle. This CDR3 has 13 amino acids. The CDR3 nucleotides read TGTGCCAGCAGCCCCCAGCGGGACACTGAAGCTTTCTTT. It translates to CASSPQRDTEAFF.

Comment on this clone: Its ends do not fully match the called genes, so a read error is possible. This rearrangement joins TRBV2 to TRBJ2-1; 7 nucleotides agree with TRBD2. Germline CDR1 reads SNHLY; CDR2 reads FYNNEI. The CDR3 sequence is 15 residues long. CDR3 amino acids: CASGVADLWANEQFF. CDR3 DNA sequence: TGCGCCAGCGGGGTAGCGGACCTCTGGGCCAATGAGCAGTTCTTC.

The genes are TRBV6-5 and TRBJ1-2, with a tentative D call TRBD1 (5 bases). Germline V gene sequence: CDR1 MNHEY, CDR2 SVGAGI. This CDR3 has 13 residues. V lost 6 bases and J 5 bases, leaving 13 bases between the germline ends. The CDR3 loop is CASSPQGLYGYTF. CDR3 in DNA: TGTGCCAGCAGCCCCCAGGGCCTGTATGGCTACACCTTC.

With respect to this clone: This specimen includes other DNA sequences encoding the same CDR3. The V call is TRBV5-1, the J call TRBJ2-7; 7 bases line up with TRBD1. This CDR3 spans 15 amino acids. V was pared by 3 bases and J by 0 bases, with 6 bases of the junction left unmatched. Germline CDR1 reads SGHRS; CDR2 reads YFSETQ. CDR3 sequence: CASSSRQGSSYEQYF. CDR3 DNA: TGCGCCAGCAGCTCGAGACAGGGATCCTCCTACGAGCAGTACTTC. Combining the CDR3 with reference TRBV5-1 and TRBJ2-7 gives the whole variable domain KAGVTQTPRYLIKTRGQQVTLSCSPISGHRSVSWYQQTPGQGLQFLFEYFSETQRNKGNFPGRFSGRQFSNSRSEMNVSTLELGDSALYLCASSSRQGSSYEQYFGPGTRLTVT.